The entry below gives a single T cell receptor (beta chain) sequence along with its context. The antigen this receptor binds is unknown. There are no base qualities to consult, and no much larger clone falls within one base. The library was produced with the immunoSEQ multiplex PCR assay. For the multiplex PCR, a mixture combining 60 forward primers for TCR Vbeta segments and 13 reverse primers for TCR Jbeta segments was used. The CDR3 region of rearranged TCR beta genes was amplified from genomic DNA by a multiplex PCR assay. The amplified TCR beta libraries were sequenced on the Illumina HiSeq System as 87-base-pair reads. The authors processed their data as follows. In a later analysis, tens of millions of unique TCR beta chains were counted across the 500 to 850 repertoires, and roughly 10 million of these chains were shared by at least two donors. A nearest-neighbor algorithm error-corrected the raw reads and collapsed the reads into unique sequences, merging closely related sequences to remove PCR and sequencing errors. V, D and J gene segments were assigned by aligning CDR3 sequences to IMGT reference sequences. For a sequence to be retained, a match of at least six nucleotides to both a V gene segment and a J gene segment was required. A rearrangement was called productive if the CDR3 had no stop codons and remained in frame with V and J, and every other rearrangement was called non-productive. CDR3 was defined by IMGT convention, running from the second conserved V-encoded cysteine to the conserved J-encoded phenylalanine. In an earlier analysis of just under 600 of the donors, sequences lacking an unambiguous match to a single V gene segment were excluded. In an earlier analysis of 587 of the donors, a V segment was called functional when productive rearrangements were above 56.7%, and segregating when the standard deviation between donors exceeded 5%. A statistical classification framework was developed to diagnose cytomegalovirus status using the catalog of TCR beta chain sequences. In a later analysis, TCR nucleotide sequences were compared against IMGT/GENE-DB human TR gene sequences so that V and J genes could be assigned. The TCRdist pipeline was used in a later analysis to assign CDR3 sequences and most-parsimonious VDJ recombination scenarios. In a later analysis, every TCR beta chain was defined by the combination of its CDR3 amino acid sequence and its V-gene family, and reads without a unique V-gene family were dropped. To address suspected cross-contamination and a sequencing artifact, a later analysis removed 550 to 750 highly shared, low-generation-probability nucleotide sequences. In a later analysis, a clonal expansion index was calculated for each public chain from normalized within-repertoire ranks of inferred template counts. In a later analysis, generation probabilities were computed using a VDJ recombination model fitted to out-of-frame rearrangements, and the results were checked against IGoR. In a later analysis, hypergeometric tests were used to score TCR-TCR, TCR-HLA and TCR-CMV co-occurrence, with a repertoire-size bias correction applied to TCR pairs. A later analysis estimated false discovery rates by permuting HLA or CMV assignments 20 times. In a later analysis, co-occurring TCRs were grouped with DBSCAN, and TCRdist sequence similarity was added when clustering was performed within HLA-allele-positive subsets. For co-occurrence clustering, repertoires with fewer than 30,000 or more than 120,000 public chains were excluded, along with 5 or 6 repertoires with anomalous nucleotide sharing. In its TCRdb copy, this immuneACCESS table keeps in-frame sequences only and misses some clones. Where compared with another copy, unresolved V genes explain less than half of these, and the others have no known cause. That table is the source of V, J and clone size, and D and trimming were worked out from the DNA. A total of 80,000 to 100,000 clones appear in this sample, around 73% of them only once. The ten top clones hold around 3% of the sample.

Via the germline V gene, CDR1 is MDHEN and CDR2 SYDVKM. The CDR3 covers 13 residues, taking in both the cysteine and the phenylalanine. The sequence is cut down to CDR3 DNA, 39 bases in frame from base 1. Deletion took 4 bases off V and 3 bases off J, with a span of 9 bases between the germline ends. The cohort was made up of around 720 healthy bone marrow donors. Cohort members were all nominally healthy when sampled, although unrecorded immune exposures were likely present. The donor was CMV seronegative and belonged to the group of over 300 seronegative cohort members. A peripheral blood sample was provided by each donor, and peripheral blood mononuclear cells were used for TCR beta sequencing. The Qiagen DNeasy Blood Extraction Kit was used to extract genomic DNA from the blood cell samples. The record originates from a study of cytomegalovirus exposure and HLA in healthy donors (dated by TCRdb to about 2017). In terms of the full investigation: According to an earlier analysis of a few hundred of the donors, roughly 180 million T cells yielded approximately 120 million unique TCR beta sequences and more than 250 Gb of sequence data. Approximately 330 gigabases of sequencing data and roughly 80 million unique TCR sequences made up an early release that covered over 550 HLA-typed donors. Of the 398 genotyped donors, around 81% fell in the genetic ancestry cluster associated with self-reported Caucasian donors. The study aimed to test whether cataloging public T cell receptors could reveal signatures of past pathogen exposure. Using immunosequencing, the study profiled T cell repertoires from 550 to 750 subjects and related those repertoires to cytomegalovirus serostatus. In addition to the first cohort of hundreds of subjects, a separate validation cohort of 130 or so different subjects was used. To predict cytomegalovirus infection status, the study brought together high-throughput TCR immunosequencing, statistical association of individual TCRs with disease status, and machine learning. In a later analysis, previously published TCR beta repertoires from roughly 710 donors were re-analyzed and high-resolution HLA genotyping was added so that TCR occurrence patterns could be studied. The later analysis used no new phenotypic data to find candidate immune exposures, relying instead on TCR beta sequences and their occurrence across donors. To decide whether each TCR beta V gene segment behaved as functional or pseudogenic, an earlier analysis of fewer than 750 of the donors relied on high-throughput TCR beta sequencing. Donor age, sex, ethnicity and CMV serostatus were compiled alongside the repertoire data. In a later genetic analysis, genome-wide SNP genotypes for about 65% of the 666 donors were used, and that subset was treated as a discovery cohort. Every repertoire in the discovery cohort had been generated on one and the same sequencing platform. Both class I and class II loci were covered by HLA typing, at four-digit resolution. The number of donors typed differed by locus, with about 629-640 for A, B, C, DRB1 and DQB1, around 520 for DQA1, 600 to 610 for DPA1, and around 460 for DPB1. Because of strong linkage in the cohort, roughly five DR-DQ haplotypes were treated as single units for association and clustering. On average, roughly 200,000 unique TCR beta nucleotide sequences were sequenced per donor among more than 350 genotyped donors of the cohort, with roughly 18% of those sequences being non-productive.

Summary of the overall study and its limitations: A cluster of highly shared sequence variants was judged likely to represent a technical artifact of the sequencing pipeline. A further reported finding was that TCR beta sequences accurately predicted the HLA-A and HLA-B alleles for most subjects in the first cohort. In a later analysis, several top co-occurrence clusters were reported to appear linked to parvovirus B19, influenza, CMV and Epstein-Barr virus. When HLA alleles, especially DR and DQ, strongly co-occurred, TCR associations were difficult to assign to individual alleles. The study gave a list of 150 to 200 TCR beta chains associated with cytomegalovirus. Most TCR sequences were seen in very few donors, while some public TCRs were found in many individuals. In a later genetic analysis, fewer N-insertions in productive TCRs were reported among donors in an Asian-associated ancestry cluster than the roughly 700-donor mean. A few of the identified cytomegalovirus-associated TCR beta chains were confirmed in vitro to be specific for cytomegalovirus antigens. Most CMV-associated TCR beta chains appeared to be HLA-restricted in a later analysis, and the HLA associations seemed to be driven largely by CMV exposure. In a later analysis, TCR association rates were found to vary across HLA loci, with the most associated TCRs seen for DRB1 alleles and the fewest for HLA-C alleles. Linkage disequilibrium might explain the correlated functional status among segregating V segments, but an unknown experimental factor could not be ruled out. In a later analysis, HLA-associated TCR beta chains showed more clonal expansion and lower generation probabilities than non-associated chains that were equally common. Broadly in line with IMGT annotations, most TCR beta V segments showed up in productive rearrangements about 87% or about 30% of the time in an earlier analysis of 587 of the donors. The 87-base-pair reads could not distinguish some IMGT-functional V segments, including TRBV6-2 and TRBV6-3, so those segments were excluded. Because counts were too low, some 17 rarely observed V segments, including chromosome 9 orphons, were left out of the earlier analysis of 587 of the donors. A later analysis associated 16,951 TCR beta sequences with specific HLA alleles at a false discovery rate of 0.05. Because HLA typing was missing for some donors at each locus, association tests included only the typed subset. It was suggested by the authors that the approach could potentially be generalized to other disease states and immunological phenotypes. A later genetic analysis associated a missense DCLRE1C variant with V-gene and J-gene trimming of TCR beta chains, and an independent cohort replicated the association. The classifier was reported to diagnose cytomegalovirus status with high specificity and sensitivity in both the original and validation cohorts. CMV serostatus was the only immune exposure information available for the cohort. This cohort had only TCR beta chains sequenced, and the lack of alpha or paired-chain data limited which features could be detected. The presence/absence analyses assumed that sequencing depth was roughly uniform across donors, and that assumption may not be true.

The TCR was taken from a man between 40 and 49 years old in good health and CMV-seronegative. Rearrangement joined TRBV28 to TRBJ1-1; matching of 5 bases hints at TRBD1 as the D gene. The sample was PBMCs. The CDR3 reads CASSSPRDTEAFF. The DNA sequence is TGTGCCAGCAGTTCCCCCAGGGACACTGAAGCTTTCTTT.